The table lists the clone carrying this T cell receptor (beta chain) with a few counts. Its target is unknown. CD4+ T cells that had been cultured provided DNA sequenced with the Oncomine TCR Beta short-read assay. In TCRdb, the PCR reads were re-called with MiXCR into one record per CDR3 protein. Of about 20,000 distinct CDR3 sequences listed, roughly 51% were seen once; the top ten hold roughly 15%. This record belongs to a study of vaccination and CD4 T cells after COVID-19. Germline CDR1 is SGHNT and CDR2 is YENEEA. The CDR3 is 16 amino acids. V dropped 2 bases and J dropped 5; count of bases not matched to a gene: 7. Stated treatment: approximately nine-day PBMC culture with coronavirus spike peptide pools or control peptides (ViraFEST assay).

The sequenced material came from CD4+ T cells from blood, cultured in vitro. The sequence derives from a human donor who had recovered from COVID-19. This chain links TRBV11-3 with TRBJ2-1; 9 nucleotides match TRBD1. The CDR3 DNA reads TGTGCCAGCAGCTTAAGGGCCGGGACAGGGAACAATGAGCAGTTCTTC. Protein product: CASSLRAGTGNNEQFF.